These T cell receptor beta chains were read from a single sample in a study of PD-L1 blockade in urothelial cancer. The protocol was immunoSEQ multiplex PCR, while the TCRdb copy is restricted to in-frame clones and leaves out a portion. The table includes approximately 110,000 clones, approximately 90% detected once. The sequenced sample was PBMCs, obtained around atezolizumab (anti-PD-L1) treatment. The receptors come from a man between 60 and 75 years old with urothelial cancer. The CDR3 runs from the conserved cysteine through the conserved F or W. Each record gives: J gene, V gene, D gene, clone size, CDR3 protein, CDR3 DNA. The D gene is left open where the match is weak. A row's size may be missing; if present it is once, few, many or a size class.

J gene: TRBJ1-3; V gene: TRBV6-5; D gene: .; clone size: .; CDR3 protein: CASSYFGVSGNTIYF; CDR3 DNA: TGTGCCAGCAGTTACTTCGGGGTCTCTGGAAACACCATATATTTT
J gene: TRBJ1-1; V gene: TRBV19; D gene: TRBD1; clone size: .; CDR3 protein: CASSVKGQGAPGVAEAFF; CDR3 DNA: TGTGCCAGTAGTGTAAAAGGACAGGGGGCCCCTGGAGTGGCTGAAGCTTTCTTT
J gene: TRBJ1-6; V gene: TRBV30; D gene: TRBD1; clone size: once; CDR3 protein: CAWRTGGSHNSPLHF; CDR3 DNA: TGTGCCTGGAGAACAGGGGGCTCCCATAATTCACCCCTCCACTTT
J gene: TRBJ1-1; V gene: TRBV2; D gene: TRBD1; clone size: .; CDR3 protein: CASDREPGTEAFF; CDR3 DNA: TGTGCCAGCGACAGGGAACCGGGCACTGAAGCTTTCTTT
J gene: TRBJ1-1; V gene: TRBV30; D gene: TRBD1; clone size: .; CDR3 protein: CAWSVQRGTVNTEAFF; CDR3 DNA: TGTGCCTGGAGTGTACAGAGGGGGACAGTCAACACTGAAGCTTTCTTT
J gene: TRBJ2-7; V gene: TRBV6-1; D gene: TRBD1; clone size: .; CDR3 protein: CASSESGQGIYEQYF; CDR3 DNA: TGTGCCAGCAGTGAATCCGGACAGGGGATCTACGAGCAGTACTTC
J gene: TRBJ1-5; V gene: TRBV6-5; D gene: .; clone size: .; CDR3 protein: CASRKLGGSNQPQHF; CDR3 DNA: TGTGCCAGCAGGAAACTCGGGGGTAGCAATCAGCCCCAGCATTTT
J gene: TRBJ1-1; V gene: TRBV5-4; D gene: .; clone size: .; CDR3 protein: CASTSVTGRATEAFF; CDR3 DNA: TGTGCCAGCACCTCCGTAACAGGGAGGGCCACTGAAGCTTTCTTT
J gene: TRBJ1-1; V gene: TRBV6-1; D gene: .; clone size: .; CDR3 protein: CASSEKAGDTEAFF; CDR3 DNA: TGTGCCAGCAGTGAAAAAGCCGGAGACACTGAAGCTTTCTTT
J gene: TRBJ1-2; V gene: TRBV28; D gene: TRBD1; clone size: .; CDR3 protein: CASSTGQGPYGYTF; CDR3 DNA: TGTGCCAGCAGTACTGGACAGGGTCCCTATGGCTACACCTTC